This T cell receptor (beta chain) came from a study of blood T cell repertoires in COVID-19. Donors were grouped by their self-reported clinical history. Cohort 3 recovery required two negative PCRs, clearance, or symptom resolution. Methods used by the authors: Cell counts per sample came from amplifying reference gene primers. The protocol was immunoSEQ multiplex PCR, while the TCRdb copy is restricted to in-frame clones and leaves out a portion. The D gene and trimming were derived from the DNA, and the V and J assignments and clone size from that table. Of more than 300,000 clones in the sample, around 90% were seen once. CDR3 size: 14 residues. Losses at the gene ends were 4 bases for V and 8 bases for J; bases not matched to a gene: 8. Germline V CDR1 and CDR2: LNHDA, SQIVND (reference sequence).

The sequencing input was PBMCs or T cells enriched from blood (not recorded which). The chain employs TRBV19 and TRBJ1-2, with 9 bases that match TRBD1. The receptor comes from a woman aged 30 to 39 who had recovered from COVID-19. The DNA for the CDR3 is TGTGCCAGTAGTAAGGAACAGGGGGCTGGCGGCTACACCTTC. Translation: CASSKEQGAGGYTF.